This T cell receptor (beta chain) derives from a study of vaccination effects on CD4 cells after COVID-19. As for the study in general: Samples gathered post-vaccine arrived a median of 72 days past the second dose. Study-wide results and limits: Late post-vaccination samples showed marked contraction of infection- and vaccine-induced clones. Limitations: small convalescent group and missing early post-infection timepoints.

Points on this clone: The antigen is not known.

Peptide-pool stimulation followed by sequencing identified expanded antigen-specific CD4+ clonotypes in the ViraFEST assay. At the end of nine to ten days of culture, CD4+ T cells were isolated. All study participants received two doses of BNT162b2 or mRNA-1273 vaccine. A few million PBMC were seeded per well and grown in the presence of about 9.6 IU/ml IL-2 and 9.5 to 10 ug/ml peptides. V was clipped by 0 bases and J by 7 bases, with 13 bases between them. CDR3 length: 16 residues. CDR1 and CDR2 (germline): MNHEY, SVGAGI. The assay was immunoSEQ multiplex PCR, and TCRdb's table has in-frame clones only and misses some. The sample carries tens of thousands of clones, less than 85% recorded once.

The rearrangement joins TRBV6-5 to TRBJ1-6; D might be TRBD1 (5 bases). The input for sequencing was CD4+ T cells from PBMCs cultured with HCoV-229E spike peptides, taken after COVID-19 vaccination. This clonotype was obtained from a human donor who received a COVID-19 vaccine. CDR3 coding DNA: TGTGCCAGCAGTTACTCACGGGGGGGTGCAAATTCACCCCTCCACTTT. This encodes CASSYSRGGANSPLHF.